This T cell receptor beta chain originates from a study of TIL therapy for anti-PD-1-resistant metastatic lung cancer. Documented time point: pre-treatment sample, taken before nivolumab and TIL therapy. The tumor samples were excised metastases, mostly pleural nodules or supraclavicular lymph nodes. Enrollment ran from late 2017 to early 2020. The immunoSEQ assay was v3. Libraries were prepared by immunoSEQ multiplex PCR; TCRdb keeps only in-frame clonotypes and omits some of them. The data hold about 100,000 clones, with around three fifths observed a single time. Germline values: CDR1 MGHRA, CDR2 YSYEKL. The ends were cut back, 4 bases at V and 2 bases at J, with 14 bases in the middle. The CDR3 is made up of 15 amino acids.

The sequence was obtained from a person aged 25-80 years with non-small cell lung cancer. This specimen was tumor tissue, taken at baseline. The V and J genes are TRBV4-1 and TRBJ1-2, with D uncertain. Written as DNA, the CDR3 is TGCGCCAGCAGCCGAGTCCCAACAGACAACTATGGCTACACCTTC. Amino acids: CASSRVPTDNYGYTF.